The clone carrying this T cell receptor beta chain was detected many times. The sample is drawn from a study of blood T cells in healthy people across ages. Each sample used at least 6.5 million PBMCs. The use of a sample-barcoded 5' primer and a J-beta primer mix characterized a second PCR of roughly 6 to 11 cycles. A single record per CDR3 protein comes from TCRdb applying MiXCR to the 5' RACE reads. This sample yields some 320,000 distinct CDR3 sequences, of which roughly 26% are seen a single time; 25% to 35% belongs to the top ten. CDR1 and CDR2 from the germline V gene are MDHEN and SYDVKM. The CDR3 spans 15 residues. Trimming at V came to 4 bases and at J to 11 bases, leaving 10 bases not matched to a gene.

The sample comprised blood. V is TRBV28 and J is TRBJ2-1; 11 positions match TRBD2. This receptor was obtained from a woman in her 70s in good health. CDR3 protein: CASSSPGLAEEKQFF. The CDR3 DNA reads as TGTGCCAGCAGTTCTCCGGGACTAGCGGAGGAAAAGCAGTTCTTC.